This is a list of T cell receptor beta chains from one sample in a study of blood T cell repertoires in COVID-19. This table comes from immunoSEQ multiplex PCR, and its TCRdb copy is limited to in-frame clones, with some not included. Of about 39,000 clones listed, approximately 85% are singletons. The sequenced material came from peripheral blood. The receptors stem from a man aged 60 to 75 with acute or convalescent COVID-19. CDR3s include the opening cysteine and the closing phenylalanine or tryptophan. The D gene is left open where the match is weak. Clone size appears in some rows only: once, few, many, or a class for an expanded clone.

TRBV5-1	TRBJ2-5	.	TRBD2	CASSLDGLAGAGETQYF	TGCGCCAGCAGCTTGGACGGACTAGCAGGGGCGGGAGAGACCCAGTACTTC
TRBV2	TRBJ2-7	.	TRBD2	CASNVLAGLSYEQYF	TGTGCCAGCAATGTTTTAGCGGGTCTCTCCTACGAGCAGTACTTC
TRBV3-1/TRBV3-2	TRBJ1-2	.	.	CASRPQGTEGYTF	TGTGCCAGCAGACCTCAGGGTACTGAGGGCTACACCTTC
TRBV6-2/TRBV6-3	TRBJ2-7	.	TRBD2	CASSYGGRAGYEQYF	TGTGCCAGCAGTTATGGCGGGAGGGCCGGGTACGAGCAGTACTTC
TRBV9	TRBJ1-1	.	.	CASSVVSGNTEAFF	TGTGCCAGCAGCGTAGTCTCAGGGAACACTGAAGCTTTCTTT
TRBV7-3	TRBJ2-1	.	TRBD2	CASSLNSGGSYNEQFF	TGTGCCAGCAGCTTAAATTCGGGAGGCTCCTACAATGAGCAGTTCTTC
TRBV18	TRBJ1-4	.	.	CASSPPRARGATNEKLFF	TGTGCCAGCTCACCACCGAGGGCTCGAGGTGCAACTAATGAAAAACTGTTTTTT
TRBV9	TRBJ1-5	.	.	CASSVGTDNQPQHF	TGTGCCAGCAGCGTAGGGACAGATAATCAGCCCCAGCATTTT
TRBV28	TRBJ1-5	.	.	CASLSPGGPNQPQHF	TGTGCCAGCCTCTCCCCCGGAGGGCCAAATCAGCCCCAGCATTTT
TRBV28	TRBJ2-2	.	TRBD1	CASRTGGGGELFF	TGTGCCAGTCGGACAGGGGGTGGCGGGGAGCTGTTTTTT
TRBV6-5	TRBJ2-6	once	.	CASRRGSGANVLTF	TGTGCCAGCAGACGGGGTTCTGGGGCCAACGTCCTGACTTTC
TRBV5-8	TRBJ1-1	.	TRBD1	CASSKRQGVEAFF	TGTGCCAGCAGCAAGCGACAGGGCGTTGAAGCTTTCTTT
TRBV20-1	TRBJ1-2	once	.	CSARQFGYTF	TGCAGTGCCAGACAGTTTGGCTACACCTTC
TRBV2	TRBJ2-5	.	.	CASSPPLDRFQETQYF	TGTGCCAGCAGCCCTCCCCTCGACAGGTTTCAAGAGACCCAGTACTTC
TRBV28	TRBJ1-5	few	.	CASSLGQGINQPQHF	TGTGCCAGCAGTTTAGGCCAGGGGATTAATCAGCCCCAGCATTTT
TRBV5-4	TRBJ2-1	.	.	CASSLPRNEQFF	TGTGCCAGCAGCTTGCCTAGAAATGAGCAGTTCTTC
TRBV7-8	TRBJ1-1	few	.	CASSPVELAAFF	TGTGCCAGCAGCCCCGTCGAGCTTGCGGCTTTCTTT
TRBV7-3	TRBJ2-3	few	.	CASSPFSFRETDTQYF	TGTGCCAGCAGCCCCTTTTCCTTTCGGGAAACAGATACGCAGTATTTT
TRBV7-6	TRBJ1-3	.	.	CASSLDKFVGNTIYF	TGTGCCAGCAGCTTAGATAAATTCGTTGGAAACACCATATATTTT
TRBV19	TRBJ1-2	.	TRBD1	CASTGGLGYTF	TGTGCCAGTACAGGGGGCCTTGGCTACACCTTC
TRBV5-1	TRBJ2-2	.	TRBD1	CASSLVQGAITGELFF	TGCGCCAGCAGCTTGGTACAGGGGGCGATCACCGGGGAGCTGTTTTTT
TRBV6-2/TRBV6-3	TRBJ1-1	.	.	CASSPRVSAEAFF	TGTGCCAGCAGCCCCAGGGTTTCGGCTGAAGCTTTCTTT
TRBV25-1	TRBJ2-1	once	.	CASTRGESSYNEQFF	TGTGCCAGCACCCGCGGGGAGAGCTCCTACAATGAGCAGTTCTTC
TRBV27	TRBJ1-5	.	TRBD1	CASSFFPRGQGMDQPQHF	TGTGCCAGCAGCTTCTTTCCCCGCGGACAGGGGATGGATCAGCCCCAGCATTTT